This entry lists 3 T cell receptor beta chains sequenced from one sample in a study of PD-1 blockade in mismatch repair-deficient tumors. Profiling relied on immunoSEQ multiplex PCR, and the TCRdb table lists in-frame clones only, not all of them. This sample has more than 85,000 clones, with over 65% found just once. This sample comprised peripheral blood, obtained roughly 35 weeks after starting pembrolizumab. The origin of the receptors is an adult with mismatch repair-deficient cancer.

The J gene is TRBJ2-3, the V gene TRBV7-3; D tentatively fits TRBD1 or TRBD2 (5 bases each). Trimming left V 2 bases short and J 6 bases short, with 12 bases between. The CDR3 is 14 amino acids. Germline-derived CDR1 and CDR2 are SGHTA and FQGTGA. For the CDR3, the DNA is TGTGCCAGCAGCTTAGAGGGGAGCTGGGATACGCAGTATTTT. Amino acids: CASSLEGSWDTQYF.

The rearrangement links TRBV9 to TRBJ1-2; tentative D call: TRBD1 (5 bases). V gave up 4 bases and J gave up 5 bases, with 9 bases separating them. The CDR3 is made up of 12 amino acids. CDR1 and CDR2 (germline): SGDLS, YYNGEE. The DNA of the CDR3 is TGTGCCAGCAGCCAGGGAGTATATGGCTACACCTTC. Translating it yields CASSQGVYGYTF. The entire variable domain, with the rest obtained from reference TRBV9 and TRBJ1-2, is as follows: DSGVTQTPKHLITATGQRVTLRCSPRSGDLSVYWYQQSLDQGLQFLIQYYNGEERAKGNILERFSAQQFPDLHSELNLSSLELGDSALYFCASSQGVYGYTFGSGTRLTVV.

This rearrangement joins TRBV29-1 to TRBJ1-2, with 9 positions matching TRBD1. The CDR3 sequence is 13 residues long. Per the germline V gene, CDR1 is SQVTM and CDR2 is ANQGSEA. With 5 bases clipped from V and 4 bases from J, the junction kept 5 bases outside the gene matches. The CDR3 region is CSVLGQGSYGYTF. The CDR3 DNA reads TGCAGCGTTTTAGGACAGGGGAGCTATGGCTACACCTTC. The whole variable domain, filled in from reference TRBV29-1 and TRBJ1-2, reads SAVISQKPSRDICQRGTSLTIQCQVDSQVTMMFWYRQQPGQSLTLIATANQGSEATYESGFVIDKFPISRPNLTFSTLTVSNMSPEDSSIYLCSVLGQGSYGYTFGSGTRLTVV.